Listed below are T cell receptor beta chains from one sample, sequenced in a study of T cell clonotyping in hematopoietic cell transplantation. Clones were sequenced by immunoSEQ multiplex PCR, and TCRdb holds only the in-frame ones, with some missing. The sample has tens of thousands of clones, approximately 95% seen once. Input material: peripheral blood mononuclear cells. The source is a man under 40 in good health. Some clones in this sample may be carry-over from other donors' samples. CDR3s include the opening cysteine and the closing phenylalanine or tryptophan. D genes are given only for firm matches. Size is stated for part of the rows, as once, few or many counts, or as a class when the clone is expanded.

clone_size: .
d_call: TRBD2
j_call: TRBJ2-2
v_call: TRBV7-9
cdr3_aa: CASSPSGGYTGELFF
cdr3_nt: TGTGCCAGCAGCCCTAGCGGGGGGTACACCGGGGAGCTGTTTTTT

clone_size: .
d_call: TRBD1
j_call: TRBJ2-1
v_call: TRBV7-9
cdr3_aa: CASSTPRDRPENEQFF
cdr3_nt: TGTGCCAGCAGCACTCCCCGGGACAGGCCCGAGAATGAGCAGTTCTTC

clone_size: .
d_call: TRBD1
j_call: TRBJ2-5
v_call: TRBV5-1
cdr3_aa: CASSSQGKETQYF
cdr3_nt: TGCGCCAGCAGCTCACAGGGGAAAGAGACCCAGTACTTC

clone_size: .
d_call: .
j_call: TRBJ1-5
v_call: TRBV6-1
cdr3_aa: CASSDPERPQHF
cdr3_nt: TGTGCCAGCAGTGATCCCGAGCGGCCCCAGCATTTT

clone_size: .
d_call: TRBD1
j_call: TRBJ1-1
v_call: TRBV19
cdr3_aa: CASSQDRVNTEAFF
cdr3_nt: TGTGCCAGTAGTCAAGACAGGGTGAACACTGAAGCTTTCTTT

clone_size: .
d_call: .
j_call: TRBJ1-1
v_call: TRBV10-3
cdr3_aa: CAIGDYEAFF
cdr3_nt: TGTGCCATCGGGGATTATGAAGCTTTCTTT

clone_size: once
d_call: .
j_call: TRBJ1-5
v_call: TRBV4-2
cdr3_aa: CASSLSDQQPQHF
cdr3_nt: TGTGCCAGCAGCCTTTCAGATCAGCAGCCCCAGCATTTT

clone_size: .
d_call: .
j_call: TRBJ2-7
v_call: TRBV28
cdr3_aa: CASSLLPRDYEQYF
cdr3_nt: TGTGCCAGCAGTTTACTCCCCCGGGACTACGAGCAGTACTTC

clone_size: .
d_call: .
j_call: TRBJ1-5
v_call: TRBV6-6
cdr3_aa: CASSPLKGVSNQPQHF
cdr3_nt: TGTGCCAGCAGCCCTCTAAAAGGGGTGAGCAATCAGCCCCAGCATTTT

clone_size: few
d_call: .
j_call: TRBJ1-2
v_call: TRBV27
cdr3_aa: CARGNYGYTF
cdr3_nt: TGTGCCAGGGGAAACTATGGCTACACCTTC

clone_size: .
d_call: TRBD2
j_call: TRBJ2-3
v_call: TRBV5-6
cdr3_aa: CASSLTSGRASDTQYF
cdr3_nt: TGTGCCAGCAGCTTGACTAGCGGGAGGGCCTCGGATACGCAGTATTTT

clone_size: once
d_call: .
j_call: TRBJ2-1
v_call: TRBV19
cdr3_aa: CASSIPPVPEQFF
cdr3_nt: TGTGCCAGTAGTATCCCACCCGTCCCTGAGCAGTTCTTC

clone_size: .
d_call: .
j_call: TRBJ1-5
v_call: TRBV28
cdr3_aa: CASAYPGPNQPQHF
cdr3_nt: TGTGCCAGCGCCTACCCGGGTCCCAATCAGCCCCAGCATTTT

clone_size: once
d_call: .
j_call: TRBJ2-6
v_call: TRBV6-1
cdr3_aa: CASSEGAGFSGANVLTF
cdr3_nt: TGTGCCAGCAGTGAAGGTGCTGGGTTCTCTGGGGCCAACGTCCTGACTTTC

clone_size: .
d_call: .
j_call: TRBJ2-7
v_call: TRBV5-3
cdr3_aa: CARSLPYEQYF
cdr3_nt: TGTGCCAGAAGCTTGCCCTACGAGCAGTACTTC

clone_size: .
d_call: .
j_call: TRBJ1-1
v_call: TRBV7-3
cdr3_aa: CASSLTGYGTEAFF
cdr3_nt: TGTGCCAGCAGCTTAACAGGGTATGGGACTGAAGCTTTCTTT

clone_size: .
d_call: TRBD1
j_call: TRBJ1-2
v_call: TRBV9
cdr3_aa: CASSATGTGAHGYTF
cdr3_nt: TGTGCCAGCAGCGCCACCGGGACAGGGGCTCATGGCTACACCTTC

clone_size: .
d_call: TRBD1
j_call: TRBJ1-2
v_call: TRBV7-2
cdr3_aa: CASSMDRGAFYYGYTF
cdr3_nt: TGTGCCAGCAGCATGGACAGGGGCGCCTTCTACTATGGCTACACCTTC

clone_size: .
d_call: .
j_call: TRBJ2-2
v_call: TRBV4-3
cdr3_aa: CASSQDSEGDTGELFF
cdr3_nt: TGCGCCAGCAGCCAAGATTCGGAAGGGGACACCGGGGAGCTGTTTTTT

clone_size: .
d_call: .
j_call: TRBJ1-5
v_call: TRBV19
cdr3_aa: CASSIEQGGQPQHF
cdr3_nt: TGTGCCAGTAGTATTGAACAGGGCGGTCAGCCCCAGCATTTT

clone_size: .
d_call: .
j_call: TRBJ1-1
v_call: TRBV6-6
cdr3_aa: CASRDLEAFF
cdr3_nt: TGTGCCAGCAGGGACCTTGAAGCTTTCTTT

clone_size: .
d_call: TRBD2
j_call: TRBJ2-7
v_call: TRBV6-5
cdr3_aa: CASGLRGGPEQYF
cdr3_nt: TGTGCCAGCGGTTTGCGGGGGGGCCCCGAGCAGTACTTC

clone_size: .
d_call: .
j_call: TRBJ2-7
v_call: TRBV11-3
cdr3_aa: CASSLDPGTYEQYF
cdr3_nt: TGTGCCAGCAGCTTAGATCCCGGTACCTACGAGCAGTACTTC

clone_size: .
d_call: .
j_call: TRBJ2-2
v_call: TRBV5-1
cdr3_aa: CASRPTSSGELFF
cdr3_nt: TGCGCCAGCAGACCTACTAGTTCCGGGGAGCTGTTTTTT

clone_size: once
d_call: .
j_call: TRBJ2-5
v_call: TRBV9
cdr3_aa: CASSPMGGSETQYF
cdr3_nt: TGTGCCAGCAGCCCAATGGGGGGATCAGAGACCCAGTACTTC

clone_size: .
d_call: .
j_call: TRBJ1-2
v_call: TRBV5-6
cdr3_aa: CASSWGRNYGYTF
cdr3_nt: TGTGCCAGCAGCTGGGGTCGGAACTATGGCTACACCTTC

clone_size: once
d_call: .
j_call: TRBJ2-2
v_call: TRBV7-9
cdr3_aa: CASSLGSGVNTGELFF
cdr3_nt: TGTGCCAGCAGCTTAGGCAGTGGGGTCAACACCGGGGAGCTGTTTTTT

clone_size: .
d_call: .
j_call: TRBJ1-6
v_call: TRBV11-2
cdr3_aa: CASSLDYRPTLHF
cdr3_nt: TGTGCCAGCAGCTTAGATTATCGTCCCACCCTCCACTTT

clone_size: .
d_call: .
j_call: TRBJ1-1
v_call: TRBV27
cdr3_aa: CASSLWGAGTEAFF
cdr3_nt: TGTGCCAGCAGTTTATGGGGAGCCGGCACTGAAGCTTTCTTT

clone_size: .
d_call: TRBD1
j_call: TRBJ2-3
v_call: TRBV5-6
cdr3_aa: CASSLIWDRATDTQYF
cdr3_nt: TGTGCCAGCAGCTTGATTTGGGACAGGGCCACAGATACGCAGTATTTT

clone_size: .
d_call: .
j_call: TRBJ1-5
v_call: TRBV19
cdr3_aa: CASTVTGAGQPQHF
cdr3_nt: TGTGCCAGTACCGTCACCGGGGCCGGCCAGCCCCAGCATTTT

clone_size: .
d_call: TRBD1
j_call: TRBJ1-5
v_call: TRBV6-5
cdr3_aa: CASTLGQGHQPQHF
cdr3_nt: TGTGCCAGCACCCTAGGACAGGGACATCAGCCCCAGCATTTT

clone_size: .
d_call: .
j_call: TRBJ2-7
v_call: TRBV18
cdr3_aa: CASSPRVETYEQYF
cdr3_nt: TGTGCCAGCTCCCCCCGGGTAGAAACCTACGAGCAGTACTTC

clone_size: .
d_call: .
j_call: TRBJ2-7
v_call: TRBV5-4
cdr3_aa: CASSSYLRGRSYEQYF
cdr3_nt: TGTGCCAGCAGCTCCTATCTCCGGGGGAGATCCTACGAGCAGTACTTC

clone_size: few
d_call: .
j_call: TRBJ2-2
v_call: TRBV20-1
cdr3_aa: CSAPTPGELFF
cdr3_nt: TGCAGTGCCCCAACACCCGGGGAGCTGTTTTTT

clone_size: once
d_call: .
j_call: TRBJ2-1
v_call: TRBV6-5
cdr3_aa: CASSRGPDNEQFF
cdr3_nt: TGTGCCAGCAGTCGGGGTCCGGACAATGAGCAGTTCTTC

clone_size: .
d_call: .
j_call: TRBJ2-3
v_call: TRBV5-6
cdr3_aa: CASSPLRDTQYF
cdr3_nt: TGTGCCAGCAGCCCCCTGAGGGATACGCAGTATTTT

clone_size: .
d_call: TRBD1
j_call: TRBJ1-2
v_call: TRBV27
cdr3_aa: CASSPRLTGPYGYTF
cdr3_nt: TGTGCCAGCAGTCCTCGCCTGACAGGGCCCTATGGCTACACCTTC

clone_size: .
d_call: TRBD2
j_call: TRBJ2-1
v_call: TRBV9
cdr3_aa: CASSVAGLAGGYEQFF
cdr3_nt: TGTGCCAGCAGCGTAGCAGGGCTAGCGGGAGGATATGAGCAGTTCTTC

clone_size: .
d_call: .
j_call: TRBJ1-2
v_call: TRBV5-6
cdr3_aa: CASSLWAPVYGYTF
cdr3_nt: TGTGCCAGCAGCTTGTGGGCACCCGTCTATGGCTACACCTTC